The entry that follows covers one T cell receptor (beta chain) sequence. Its antigen is undetermined. These data are taken from a study of vaccination and CD4 T cells after COVID-19. In the study overall: Controls used CEFX viral epitopes (positive), HIV-1 Nef peptides (negative), or no peptide.

Sequencing of the DNA from cultured CD4+ T cells was carried out with the Oncomine TCR Beta short-read assay. TCRdb reprocessed the PCR reads with MiXCR, giving one entry per CDR3 protein. The repertoire consists of roughly 14,000 distinct CDR3 sequences, with 50% occurring once and the leading ten covering approximately 26%. The ends lost 5 bases at V and 0 bases at J; junction bases unmatched: 7. Germline assignment: CDR1 SGHVS and CDR2 FQNEAQ. The CDR3 runs to 15 residues. Treatment given: roughly 10-day PBMC culture with coronavirus spike peptide pools or control peptides (ViraFEST assay). Over 1.5 million PBMCs went into each well for culture with 8.5 to 10 IU/ml IL-2 and about 9.9 ug/ml peptide pools. At both days 3 and 7, half the medium was replaced with fresh IL-2 medium.

Sequenced here: cultured CD4+ T cells from blood, sampled after SARS-CoV-2 vaccination. The gene calls are TRBV7-8 and TRBJ2-7; 7 bases are a match to TRBD1. The receptor was derived from a human donor with COVID-19. The CDR3 coding sequence is TGTGCCAGCAGCCACCGGGACAGCCTCTCCTACGAGCAGTACTTC. Its protein product is CASSHRDSLSYEQYF.